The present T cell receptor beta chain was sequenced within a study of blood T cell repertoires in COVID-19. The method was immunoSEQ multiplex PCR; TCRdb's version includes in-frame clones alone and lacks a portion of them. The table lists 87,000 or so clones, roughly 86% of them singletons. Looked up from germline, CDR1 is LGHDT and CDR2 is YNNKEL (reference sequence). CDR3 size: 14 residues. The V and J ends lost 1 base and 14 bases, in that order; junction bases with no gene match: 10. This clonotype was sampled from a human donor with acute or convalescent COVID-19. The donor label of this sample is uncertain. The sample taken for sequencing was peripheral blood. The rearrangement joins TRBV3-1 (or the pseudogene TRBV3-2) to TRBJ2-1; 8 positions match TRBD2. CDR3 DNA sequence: TGTGCCAGCAGCCAAGCCGCTGGGACTAGGGCAAAGTTCTTC. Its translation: CASSQAAGTRAKFF.